This TCR beta chain was retrieved from a study of identical twins' blood T cells. This clonotype has at least ten counts. With V trimmed by 1 base and J by 12 bases, 5 bases remained unmatched. The CDR3 runs 12 residues. CDR1 is SGHVS, CDR2 FQNEAQ, per germline. TCRdb redid the calling of the 5' RACE reads with MiXCR, one entry per CDR3 protein. The data contain a few hundred thousand distinct CDR3 sequences, 25% to 35% of them singletons. The V and J genes are TRBV7-8 and TRBJ1-2, with 7 bases identical to TRBD1. This receptor was identified in a woman between 18 and 55 years old in good health. The sequenced sample consisted of PBMCs. Here the CDR3 DNA reads TGTGCCAGCAGCTTAGACAGGGGAAGCCACACCTTC. Its protein is CASSLDRGSHTF.